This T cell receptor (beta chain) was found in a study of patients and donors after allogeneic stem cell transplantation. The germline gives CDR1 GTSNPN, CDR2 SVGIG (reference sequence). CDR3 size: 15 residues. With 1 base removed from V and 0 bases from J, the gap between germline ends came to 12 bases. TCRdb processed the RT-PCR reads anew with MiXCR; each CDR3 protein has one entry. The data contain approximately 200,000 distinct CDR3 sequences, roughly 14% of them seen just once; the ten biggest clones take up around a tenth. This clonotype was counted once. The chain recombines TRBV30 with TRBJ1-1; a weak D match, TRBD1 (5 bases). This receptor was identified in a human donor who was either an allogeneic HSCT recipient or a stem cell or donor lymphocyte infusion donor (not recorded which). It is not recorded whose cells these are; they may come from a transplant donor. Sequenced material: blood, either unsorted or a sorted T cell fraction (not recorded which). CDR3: CAWSGGAALNTEAFF. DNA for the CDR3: TGTGCCTGGAGTGGGGGCGCAGCACTGAACACTGAAGCTTTCTTT.